Shown below are 6 T cell receptor beta chains from a single sample sequenced in a study of cytomegalovirus exposure and HLA in healthy donors. This PCR relied on a set of 60 Vbeta primers and 13 Jbeta primers. Using immunoSEQ multiplex PCR, the repertoire was profiled, and TCRdb retains in-frame clones only, with some absent. The sample lists approximately 90,000 clones, around three quarters occurring once. Sample: PBMCs. These TCRs come from a male donor in good health and CMV-seronegative.

Only a few counts were recorded for this clone. The CDR3 sequence is CASSLSGIGNQPQHF. CDR3 DNA sequence: TGCGCCAGCAGCTTGTCAGGTATTGGCAATCAGCCCCAGCATTTT. The chain links TRBV5-1 to TRBJ1-5; D not certain. CDR3 length equals 15 residues. V gave up 1 base and J gave up 2 bases, with 10 bases separating them. Looked up from germline, CDR1 is SGHRS and CDR2 is YFSETQ.

The chain employs TRBV10-3 and TRBJ2-5, with 10 bases aligning to TRBD1. V gave up 6 bases and J gave up 3 bases; unmatched junction bases: 7. The germline V gene has CDR1 ENHRY and CDR2 SYGVKD. The CDR3 spans 15 residues. The CDR3 is CAISHAGTGEETQYF. The CDR3 coding sequence is TGTGCCATCAGCCACGCCGGGACAGGGGAAGAGACCCAGTACTTC.

The genes are TRBV6-5 and TRBJ1-4, with D possibly matching TRBD1 (5 bases). Germline CDR1 MNHEY, CDR2 SVGAGI. Trimming removed 6 bases at V and 4 bases at J, with 12 bases between. The CDR3 extends over 14 amino acids. CDR3 DNA: TGTGCCAGCAGCCAGGGAACCCTTAATGAAAAACTGTTTTTT. Its protein is CASSQGTLNEKLFF.

The chain combines TRBV19 with TRBJ1-5; TRBD1 matches at 9 bases. The germline V gene encodes CDR1 LNHDA and CDR2 SQIVND (reference sequence). The V gene end was trimmed by 3 bases and the J gene end by 5 bases; junction bases not matched to a gene: 17. CDR3 length: 19 residues. DNA of the CDR3: TGTGCCAGTAGTATTCGTCCGGACAGGGGATATCGGTCGTATCAGCCCCAGCATTTT. Its translation: CASSIRPDRGYRSYQPQHF.

V usage is TRBV5-1 and J usage is TRBJ1-3; no firm D call. The CDR3 length is 13 residues. Trimming cost V 2 bases and J 9 bases, with 12 bases left between them. From germline, CDR1 is SGHRS and CDR2 YFSETQ. The CDR3 protein is CASSFYTEGTIYF. CDR3 bases: TGCGCCAGCAGCTTCTACACGGAGGGCACCATATATTTT.

This rearrangement joins TRBV10-3 to TRBJ2-1, with a possible D match to TRBD2 (5 bases). The germline V and J ends were trimmed by 8 bases and 5 bases, with 16 bases remaining between them. The CDR3 is made up of 14 amino acids. In germline, CDR1 is ENHRY, CDR2 SYGVKD. The CDR3 nucleotides are TGTGCCATCGGGGAAGGGAGACCTCACAATGAGCAGTTCTTC. Encoded protein: CAIGEGRPHNEQFF.